This T cell receptor (beta chain) originates from a study of cytomegalovirus exposure and HLA in healthy donors. The PCR had 60 Vbeta and 13 Jbeta primers. Measured with immunoSEQ multiplex PCR; TCRdb has only the in-frame clones, and not every one. The table lists about 84,000 clones, roughly 64% of them singletons. The V gene's germline CDR1 is SGHDT and CDR2 YYEEEE. The CDR3 contains 15 residues. The V end was cut by 0 bases, the J end by 3 bases, with 10 bases between. Sequenced: PBMCs. The chain links TRBV5-6 to TRBJ2-1; tentative D call: TRBD2 (6 bases). The sequence came from a woman in her thirties or forties in good health and CMV-seropositive. The CDR3 nucleotides are TGTGCCAGCAGCTTGGAGAGCGGGTACTACAATGAGCAGTTCTTC. Amino acids: CASSLESGYYNEQFF.